This entry concerns a single TCR beta chain. Its antigen remains unknown. Staining for CD45RO/CCR7/CD25/CD127/CD95/CD27 allowed sorting of CD4+ naive, central memory, regulatory and stem cell-like memory cells. CDR1 is SGHTA, CDR2 FQGNSA, per germline. The CDR3 is 13 amino acids. Deletions cut 5 bases from V and 5 bases from J, with 7 bases between. This sample was taken from a study of beta chain features in type 1 diabetes. The study's findings and limits: Type 1 diabetes patients had moderately but significantly shorter TCRB CDR3s in all four CD4+ subsets. The naive, central memory and Treg TCRB repertoires of patients appeared to be more similar to one another than those of healthy donors. When VDJ junctions were examined, type 1 diabetes patients showed fewer insertions and more deletions. cDNA-based sequencing might over-represent cells highly expressing TCR.

Isolated RNA was reverse transcribed in full, so expressed TCRB transcripts were sequenced. Profiling relied on immunoSEQ multiplex PCR, and the TCRdb table lists in-frame clones only, not all of them. The sample has about 700,000 clones; roughly 13% are singletons. This chain joins TRBV7-2 and TRBJ2-6; D is ambiguous. This clonotype was sampled from a man between 18 and 29 years old with type 1 diabetes. Sequencing was done on a sample of naive CD4+ T cells from blood. Written as DNA, the CDR3 is TGTGCCAGCAGCGCGCGGCGGGCCAACGTCCTGACTTTC. Its protein product is CASSARRANVLTF.